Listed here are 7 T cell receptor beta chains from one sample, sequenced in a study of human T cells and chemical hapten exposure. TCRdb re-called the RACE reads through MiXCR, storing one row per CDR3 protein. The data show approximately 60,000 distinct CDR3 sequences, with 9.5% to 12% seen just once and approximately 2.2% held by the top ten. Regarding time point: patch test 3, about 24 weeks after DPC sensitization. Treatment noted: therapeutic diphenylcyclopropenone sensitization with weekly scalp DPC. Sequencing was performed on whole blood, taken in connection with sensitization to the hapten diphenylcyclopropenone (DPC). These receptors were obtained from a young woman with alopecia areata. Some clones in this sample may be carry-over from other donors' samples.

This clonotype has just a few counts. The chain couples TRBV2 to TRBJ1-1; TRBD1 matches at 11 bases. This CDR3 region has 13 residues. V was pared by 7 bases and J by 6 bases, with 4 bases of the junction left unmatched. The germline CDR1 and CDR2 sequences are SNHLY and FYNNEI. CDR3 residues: CASTRDRGSEAFF. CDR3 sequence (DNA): TGTGCCAGCACTAGGGACAGGGGGTCTGAAGCTTTCTTT.

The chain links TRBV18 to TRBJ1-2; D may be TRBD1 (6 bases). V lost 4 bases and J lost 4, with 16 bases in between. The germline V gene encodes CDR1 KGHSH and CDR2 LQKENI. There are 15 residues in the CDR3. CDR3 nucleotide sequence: TGTGCCAGCTCACTCCTGGACAGACCCCTCTATGGCTACACCTTC. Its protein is CASSLLDRPLYGYTF.

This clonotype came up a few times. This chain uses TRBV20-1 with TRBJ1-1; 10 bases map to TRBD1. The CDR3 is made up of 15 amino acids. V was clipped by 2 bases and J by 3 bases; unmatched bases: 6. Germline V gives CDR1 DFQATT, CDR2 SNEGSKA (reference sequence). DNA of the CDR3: TGCAGTGCTAGATCCGGGACAGGGGACTACACTGAAGCTTTCTTT. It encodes CSARSGTGDYTEAFF.

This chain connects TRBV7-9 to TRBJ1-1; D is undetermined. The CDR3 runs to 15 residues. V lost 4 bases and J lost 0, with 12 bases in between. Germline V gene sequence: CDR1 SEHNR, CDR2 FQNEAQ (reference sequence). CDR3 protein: CASSSSGSMNTEAFF. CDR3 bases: TGTGCCAGCAGCTCCTCGGGCAGCATGAACACTGAAGCTTTCTTT.

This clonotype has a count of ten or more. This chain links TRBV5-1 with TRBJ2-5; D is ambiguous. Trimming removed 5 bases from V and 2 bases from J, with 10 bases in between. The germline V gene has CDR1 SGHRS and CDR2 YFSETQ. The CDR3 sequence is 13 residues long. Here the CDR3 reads CASSSAQQETQYF. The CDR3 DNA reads TGCGCCAGCAGTTCTGCCCAACAAGAGACCCAGTACTTC.

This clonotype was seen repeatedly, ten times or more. CDR3 region: CAWSPGLAGVTGELFF. The CDR3 DNA reads TGTGCCTGGAGTCCAGGACTAGCGGGAGTTACCGGGGAGCTGTTTTTT. The V call is TRBV30, the J call TRBJ2-2; 13 bases map to TRBD2. CDR3 size: 16 residues. Per germline, CDR1 GTSNPN and CDR2 SVGIG (reference sequence). V shed 2 bases, J shed 5 bases, and the junction held 5 bases outside the gene matches.

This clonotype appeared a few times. The CDR3 DNA sequence: TGCGCCAGCAGCCAAGCCCCGTCTGCCTACGAGCAGTACTTC. Its translation is CASSQAPSAYEQYF. This sequence joins TRBV4-3 and TRBJ2-7; D gene uncertain. The CDR3 runs 14 residues. Germline-derived CDR1 and CDR2 are LGHNA and YSLEER. V lost 1 base, J lost 2 bases, and 9 bases lay in between.